Listed below are T cell receptor beta chains from one sample, sequenced in a study of T-cell memory formation after mild COVID-19. TCRdb ran MiXCR on the 5' RACE reads and lists one entry per CDR3 protein. The repertoire holds approximately 290,000 distinct CDR3 sequences, with 7% to 10% as singletons. Sequenced sample: PBMCs or a T cell subset sorted from them (not recorded which). Every receptor here comes from a young man who had mild COVID-19 (a few samples of this study predate the infection). Cell type and time point are not known. The CDR3 runs from the conserved cysteine through the conserved F or W. Fields, in order: V gene, clone size, CDR3 protein. Only part of the rows carry a size: once, few, many, or a class if the clone is expanded.

v_gene: TRBV20-1; abundance: many; CDR3aa: CSATSGHTSGANVLTF
v_gene: TRBV4-1; abundance: .; CDR3aa: CASSQDRGVETQYF
v_gene: TRBV20-1; abundance: .; CDR3aa: CSAPRGLAGEQFF
v_gene: TRBV6-5; abundance: .; CDR3aa: CASSYRQNTEAFF
v_gene: TRBV9; abundance: few; CDR3aa: CASSGGLAGGYEQYF
v_gene: TRBV5-6; abundance: few; CDR3aa: CASSLALVVETQYF
v_gene: TRBV7-9; abundance: many; CDR3aa: CASSSAYEQYF
v_gene: TRBV7-9; abundance: .; CDR3aa: CASSVRNQPQHF
v_gene: TRBV7-8; abundance: few; CDR3aa: CASSLEPGTGANEQFF
v_gene: TRBV20-1; abundance: few; CDR3aa: CSAEGLARTDTQYF
v_gene: TRBV7-9; abundance: .; CDR3aa: CASSSPGQMLKAFF
v_gene: TRBV5-1; abundance: few; CDR3aa: CASGQGGMIDTQYF
v_gene: TRBV5-1; abundance: many; CDR3aa: CASSPGQINTGELFF
v_gene: TRBV5-4; abundance: many; CDR3aa: CASSLAGTGDLHGYTF
v_gene: TRBV7-9; abundance: many; CDR3aa: CASSYQPGQGSEQYF
v_gene: TRBV7-2; abundance: many; CDR3aa: CASSFETDTQYF
v_gene: TRBV21-1; abundance: .; CDR3aa: CASSGAPGTSGGPANEQFF
v_gene: TRBV4-1; abundance: .; CDR3aa: CASSQVAGVINYGYTF
v_gene: TRBV7-2; abundance: few; CDR3aa: CASSITTGGAGQETQYF
v_gene: TRBV18; abundance: few; CDR3aa: CASSRVEEEQYF
v_gene: TRBV20-1; abundance: many; CDR3aa: CSARGGSTDTQYF
v_gene: TRBV10-3; abundance: few; CDR3aa: CATKDSLSGNTIYF
v_gene: TRBV10-3; abundance: .; CDR3aa: CATGGDTNTGELFF
v_gene: TRBV20-1; abundance: few; CDR3aa: CSARDAGRIYEQYF
v_gene: TRBV7-2; abundance: many; CDR3aa: CASSLARDRYTDTQYF
v_gene: TRBV7-2; abundance: .; CDR3aa: CASSPRQGYYGYTF
v_gene: TRBV2; abundance: many; CDR3aa: CASSEGQGPGANVLTF
v_gene: TRBV20-1; abundance: many; CDR3aa: CSARDRTGLYNSPLHF
v_gene: TRBV20-1; abundance: once; CDR3aa: CSARDQRRGQHEQYF
v_gene: TRBV6-5; abundance: few; CDR3aa: CASSPLGVGEKLFF
v_gene: TRBV7-8; abundance: .; CDR3aa: CASSFEGQISNQPQHF
v_gene: TRBV11-2; abundance: few; CDR3aa: CASSTLRGQETQYF
v_gene: TRBV29-1; abundance: few; CDR3aa: CSVVRRDRFPF